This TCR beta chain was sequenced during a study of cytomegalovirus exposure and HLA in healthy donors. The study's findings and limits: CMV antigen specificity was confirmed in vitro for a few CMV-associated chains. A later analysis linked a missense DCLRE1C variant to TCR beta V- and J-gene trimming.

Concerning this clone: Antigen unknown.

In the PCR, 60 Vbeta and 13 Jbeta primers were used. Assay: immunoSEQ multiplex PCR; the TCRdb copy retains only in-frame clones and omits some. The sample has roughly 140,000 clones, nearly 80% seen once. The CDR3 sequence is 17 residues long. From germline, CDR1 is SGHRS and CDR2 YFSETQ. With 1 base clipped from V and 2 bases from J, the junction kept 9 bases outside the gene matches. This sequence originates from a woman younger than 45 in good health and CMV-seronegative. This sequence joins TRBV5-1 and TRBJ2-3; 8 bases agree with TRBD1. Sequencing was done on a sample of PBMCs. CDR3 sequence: CASSLLQGQGATDTQYF. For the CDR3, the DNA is TGCGCCAGCAGCTTGCTCCAAGGACAGGGCGCCACAGATACGCAGTATTTT. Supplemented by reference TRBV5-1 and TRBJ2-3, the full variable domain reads KAGVTQTPRYLIKTRGQQVTLSCSPISGHRSVSWYQQTPGQGLQFLFEYFSETQRNKGNFPGRFSGRQFSNSRSEMNVSTLELGDSALYLCASSLLQGQGATDTQYFGPGTRLTVL.